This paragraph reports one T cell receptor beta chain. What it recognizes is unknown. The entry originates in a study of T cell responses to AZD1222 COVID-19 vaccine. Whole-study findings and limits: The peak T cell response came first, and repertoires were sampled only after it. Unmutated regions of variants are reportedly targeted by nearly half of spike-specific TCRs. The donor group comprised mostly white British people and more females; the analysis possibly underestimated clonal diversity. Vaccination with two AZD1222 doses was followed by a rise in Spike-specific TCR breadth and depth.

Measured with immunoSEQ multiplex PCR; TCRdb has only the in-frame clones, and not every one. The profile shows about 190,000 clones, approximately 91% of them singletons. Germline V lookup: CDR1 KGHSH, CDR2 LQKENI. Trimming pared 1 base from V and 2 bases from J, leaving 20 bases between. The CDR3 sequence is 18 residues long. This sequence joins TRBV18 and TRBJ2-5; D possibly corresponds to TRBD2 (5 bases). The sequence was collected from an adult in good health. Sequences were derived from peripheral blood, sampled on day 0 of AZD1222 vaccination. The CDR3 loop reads CASSPLDRVGRTQETQYF. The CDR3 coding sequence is TGTGCCAGCTCACCACTTGACCGGGTGGGCCGGACTCAAGAGACCCAGTACTTC.